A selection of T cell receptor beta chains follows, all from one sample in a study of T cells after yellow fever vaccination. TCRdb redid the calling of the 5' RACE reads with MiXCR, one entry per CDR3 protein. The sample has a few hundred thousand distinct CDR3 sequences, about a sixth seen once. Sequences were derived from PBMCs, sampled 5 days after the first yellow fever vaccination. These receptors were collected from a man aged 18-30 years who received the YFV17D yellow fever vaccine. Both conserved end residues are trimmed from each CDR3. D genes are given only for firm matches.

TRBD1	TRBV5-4	ASSPALGTGGYEAF
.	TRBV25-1	ASSDDGGPGTQY
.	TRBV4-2	ASSQDPPALGGTDTQY
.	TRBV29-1	SVVNLQDTEAF
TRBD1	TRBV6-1	AGSRGQANTGELF
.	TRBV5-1	ASSLDTSSYEQY
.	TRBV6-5	ASSYSRLSRGLTDTQY
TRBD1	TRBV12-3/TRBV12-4	ASSPRTGEDEQF
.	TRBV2	ASSDRLSNQPQH
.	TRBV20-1	SAPEGGYQETQY